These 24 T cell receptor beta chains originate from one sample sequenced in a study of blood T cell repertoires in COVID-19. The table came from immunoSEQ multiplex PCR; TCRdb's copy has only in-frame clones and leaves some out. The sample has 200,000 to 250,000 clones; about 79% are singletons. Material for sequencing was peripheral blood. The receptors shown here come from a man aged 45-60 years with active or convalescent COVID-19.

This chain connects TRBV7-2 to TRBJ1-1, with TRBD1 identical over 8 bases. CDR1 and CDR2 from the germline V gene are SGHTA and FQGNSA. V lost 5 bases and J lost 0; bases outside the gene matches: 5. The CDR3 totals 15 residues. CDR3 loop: CASSDRGPLNTEAFF. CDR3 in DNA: TGTGCCAGCAGCGACAGGGGCCCCCTGAACACTGAAGCTTTCTTT.

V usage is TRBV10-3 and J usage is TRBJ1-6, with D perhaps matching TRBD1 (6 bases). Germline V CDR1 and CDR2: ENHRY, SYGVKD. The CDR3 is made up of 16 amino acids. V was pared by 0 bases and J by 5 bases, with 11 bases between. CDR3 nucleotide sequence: TGTGCCATCAGTGAGTCGAGAACAGGGCATAATTCACCCCTCCACTTT. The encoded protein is CAISESRTGHNSPLHF.

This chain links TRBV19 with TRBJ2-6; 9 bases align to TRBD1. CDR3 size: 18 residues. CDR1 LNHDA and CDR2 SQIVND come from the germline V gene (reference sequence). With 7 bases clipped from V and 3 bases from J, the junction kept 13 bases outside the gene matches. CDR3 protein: CASKVGQGPPYGANVLTF. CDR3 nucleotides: TGTGCCAGTAAGGTGGGACAGGGCCCTCCTTATGGGGCCAACGTCCTGACTTTC.

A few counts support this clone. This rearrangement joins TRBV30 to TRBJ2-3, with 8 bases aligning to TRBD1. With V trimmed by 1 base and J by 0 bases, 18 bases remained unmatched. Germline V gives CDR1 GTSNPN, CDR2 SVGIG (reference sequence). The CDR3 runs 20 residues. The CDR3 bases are TGTGCCTGGAGTGGAGTGGGCAGGGGGCCAGAAATCACTAGCACAGATACGCAGTATTTT. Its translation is CAWSGVGRGPEITSTDTQYF.

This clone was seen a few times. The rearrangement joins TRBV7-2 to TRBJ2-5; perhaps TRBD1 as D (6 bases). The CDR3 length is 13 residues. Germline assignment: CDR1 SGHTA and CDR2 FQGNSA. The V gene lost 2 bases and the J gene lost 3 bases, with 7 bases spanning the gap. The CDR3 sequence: CASSLNREETQYF. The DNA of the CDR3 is TGTGCCAGCAGCTTAAACAGGGAAGAGACCCAGTACTTC.

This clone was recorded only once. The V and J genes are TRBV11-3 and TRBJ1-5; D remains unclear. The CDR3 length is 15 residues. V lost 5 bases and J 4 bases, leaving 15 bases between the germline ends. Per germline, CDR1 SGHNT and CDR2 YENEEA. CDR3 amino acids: CASSLREGLNQPQHF. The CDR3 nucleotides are TGTGCCAGCAGCCTCCGCGAGGGCCTTAATCAGCCCCAGCATTTT.

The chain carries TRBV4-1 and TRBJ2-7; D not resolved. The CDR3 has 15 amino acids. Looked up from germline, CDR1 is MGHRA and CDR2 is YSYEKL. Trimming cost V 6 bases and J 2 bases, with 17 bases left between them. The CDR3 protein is CASRERFVGPYEQYF. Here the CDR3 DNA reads TGCGCCAGCAGAGAGCGCTTCGTAGGCCCCTACGAGCAGTACTTC.

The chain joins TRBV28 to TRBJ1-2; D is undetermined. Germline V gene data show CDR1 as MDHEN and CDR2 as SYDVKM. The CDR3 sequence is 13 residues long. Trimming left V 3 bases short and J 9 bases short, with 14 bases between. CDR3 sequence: CASSFLATLSYTF. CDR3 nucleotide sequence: TGTGCCAGCAGTTTTCTGGCCACGTTGAGCTACACCTTC.

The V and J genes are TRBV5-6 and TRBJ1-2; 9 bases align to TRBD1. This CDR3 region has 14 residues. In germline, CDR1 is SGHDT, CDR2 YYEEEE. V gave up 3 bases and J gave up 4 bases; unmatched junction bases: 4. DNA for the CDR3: TGTGCCAGCAGCTCAGCGGACAGGGGCTATGGCTACACCTTC. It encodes CASSSADRGYGYTF. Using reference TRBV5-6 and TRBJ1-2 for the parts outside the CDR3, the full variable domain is DAGVTQSPTHLIKTRGQQVTLRCSPKSGHDTVSWYQQALGQGPQFIFQYYEEEERQRGNFPDRFSGHQFPNYSSELNVNALLLGDSALYLCASSSADRGYGYTFGSGTRLTVV.

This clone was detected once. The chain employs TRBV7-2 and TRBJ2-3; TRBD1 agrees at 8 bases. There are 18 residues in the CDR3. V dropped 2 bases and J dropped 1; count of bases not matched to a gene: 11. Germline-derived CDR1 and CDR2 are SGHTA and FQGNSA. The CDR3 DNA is TGTGCCAGCAGCTTACGGAACAGGGGGTGGGGGCGCACAGATACGCAGTATTTT. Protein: CASSLRNRGWGRTDTQYF. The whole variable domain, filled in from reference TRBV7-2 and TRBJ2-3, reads GAGVSQSPSNKVTEKGKDVELRCDPISGHTALYWYRQSLGQGLEFLIYFQGNSAPDKSGLPSDRFSAERTGGSVSTLTIQRTQQEDSAVYLCASSLRNRGWGRTDTQYFGPGTRLTVL.

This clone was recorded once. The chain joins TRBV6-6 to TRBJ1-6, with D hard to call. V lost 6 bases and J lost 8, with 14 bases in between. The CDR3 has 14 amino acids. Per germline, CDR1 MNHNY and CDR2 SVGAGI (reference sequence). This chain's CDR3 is CASSPPIVDSPLHF. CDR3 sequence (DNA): TGTGCCAGCAGCCCCCCCATAGTCGATTCACCCCTCCACTTT.

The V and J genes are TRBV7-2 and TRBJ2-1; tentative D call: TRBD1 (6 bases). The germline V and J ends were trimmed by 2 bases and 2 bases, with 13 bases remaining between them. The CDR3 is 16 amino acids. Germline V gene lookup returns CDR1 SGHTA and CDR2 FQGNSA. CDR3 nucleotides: TGTGCCAGCAGCTTACAGGGGCAGGGAGCCTACAATGAGCAGTTCTTC. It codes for CASSLQGQGAYNEQFF.

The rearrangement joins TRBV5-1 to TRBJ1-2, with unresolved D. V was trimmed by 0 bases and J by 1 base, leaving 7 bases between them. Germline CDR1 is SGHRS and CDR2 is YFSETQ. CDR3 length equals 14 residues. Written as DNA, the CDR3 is TGCGCCAGCAGCTTGGTACAGTTTAACTATGGCTACACCTTC. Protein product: CASSLVQFNYGYTF.

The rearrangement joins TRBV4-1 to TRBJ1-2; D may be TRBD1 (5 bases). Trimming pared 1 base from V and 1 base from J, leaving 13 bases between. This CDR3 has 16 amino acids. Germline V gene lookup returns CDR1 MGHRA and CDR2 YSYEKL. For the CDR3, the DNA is TGCGCCAGCAGCCAAGTCGGGGGGGAGAGTAACTATGGCTACACCTTC. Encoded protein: CASSQVGGESNYGYTF.

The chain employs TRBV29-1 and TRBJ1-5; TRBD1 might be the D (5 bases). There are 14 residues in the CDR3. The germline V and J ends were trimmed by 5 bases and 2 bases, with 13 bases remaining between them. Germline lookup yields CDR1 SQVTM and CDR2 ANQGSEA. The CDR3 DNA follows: TGCAGCGTTCAGGGTCCGGGGGGCAATCAGCCCCAGCATTTT. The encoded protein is CSVQGPGGNQPQHF.

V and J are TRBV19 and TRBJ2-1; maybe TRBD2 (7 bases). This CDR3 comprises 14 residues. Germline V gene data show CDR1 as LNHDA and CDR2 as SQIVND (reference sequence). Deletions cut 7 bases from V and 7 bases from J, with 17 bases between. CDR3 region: CASNLGGGRNEQFF. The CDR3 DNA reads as TGTGCCAGTAACCTAGGGGGGGGGCGAAATGAGCAGTTCTTC.

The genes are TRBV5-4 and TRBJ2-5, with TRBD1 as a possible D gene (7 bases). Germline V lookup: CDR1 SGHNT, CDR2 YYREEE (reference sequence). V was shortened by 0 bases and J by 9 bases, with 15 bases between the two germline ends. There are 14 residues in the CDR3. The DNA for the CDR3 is TGTGCCAGCAGCTTGGCGGTAGGGGGCGGGGCCCAGTACTTC. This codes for CASSLAVGGGAQYF.

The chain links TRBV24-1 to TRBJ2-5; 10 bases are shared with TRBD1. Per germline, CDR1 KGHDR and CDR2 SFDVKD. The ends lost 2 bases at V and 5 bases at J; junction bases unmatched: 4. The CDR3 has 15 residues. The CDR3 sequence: CATSDSTGGGETQYF. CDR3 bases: TGTGCCACCAGTGATTCGACAGGGGGCGGTGAGACCCAGTACTTC.

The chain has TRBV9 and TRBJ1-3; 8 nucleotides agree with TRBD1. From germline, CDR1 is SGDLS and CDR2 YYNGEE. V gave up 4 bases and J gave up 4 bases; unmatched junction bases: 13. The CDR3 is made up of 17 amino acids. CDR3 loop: CASSPRTGRGPGNTIYF. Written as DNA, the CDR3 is TGTGCCAGCAGCCCACGGACTGGCAGGGGGCCCGGAAACACCATATATTTT.

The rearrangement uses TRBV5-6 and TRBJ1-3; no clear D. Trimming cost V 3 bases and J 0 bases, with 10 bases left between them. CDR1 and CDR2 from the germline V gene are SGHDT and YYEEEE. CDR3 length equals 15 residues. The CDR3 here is CASSSGGRSGNTIYF. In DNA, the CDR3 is TGTGCCAGCAGCTCCGGAGGCCGCTCTGGAAACACCATATATTTT. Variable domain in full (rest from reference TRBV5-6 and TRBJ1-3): DAGVTQSPTHLIKTRGQQVTLRCSPKSGHDTVSWYQQALGQGPQFIFQYYEEEERQRGNFPDRFSGHQFPNYSSELNVNALLLGDSALYLCASSSGGRSGNTIYFGEGSWLTVV.

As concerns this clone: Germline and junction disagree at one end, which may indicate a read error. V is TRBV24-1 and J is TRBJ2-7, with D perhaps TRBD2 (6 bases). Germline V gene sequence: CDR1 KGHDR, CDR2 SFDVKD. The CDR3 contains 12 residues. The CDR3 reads CATSRDSHEQYF. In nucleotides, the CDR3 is TGTGCCACCAGTCGGGACTCCCACGAGCAGTACTTC.

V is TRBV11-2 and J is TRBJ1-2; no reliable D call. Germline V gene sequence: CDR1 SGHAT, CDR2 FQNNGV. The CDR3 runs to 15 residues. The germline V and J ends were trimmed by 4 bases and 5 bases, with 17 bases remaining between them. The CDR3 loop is CASSSPRGKTYGYTF. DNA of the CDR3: TGTGCCAGCAGCTCACCTCGAGGAAAGACTTATGGCTACACCTTC.

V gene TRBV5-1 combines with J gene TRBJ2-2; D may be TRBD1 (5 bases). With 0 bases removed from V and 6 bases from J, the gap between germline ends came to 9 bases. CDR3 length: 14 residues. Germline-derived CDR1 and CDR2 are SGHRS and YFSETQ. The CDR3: CASSLGVGPGELFF. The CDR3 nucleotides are TGCGCCAGCAGCTTGGGTGTGGGGCCCGGGGAGCTGTTTTTT.

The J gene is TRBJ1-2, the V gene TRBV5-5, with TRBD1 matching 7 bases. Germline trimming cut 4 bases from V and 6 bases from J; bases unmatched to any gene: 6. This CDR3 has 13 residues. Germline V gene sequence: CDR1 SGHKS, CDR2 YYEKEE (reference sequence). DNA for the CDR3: TGTGCCAGCAGCGCCAGGGGGGCTGATGGCTACACCTTC. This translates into CASSARGADGYTF.